The sequence of this TCR beta chain was determined in a study of blood T cell repertoires in COVID-19. The study drew participants aged about 18 to 90 years from some 24 US areas. What the recovered Cohort 3 donors had was two negative PCRs, clearance, or symptom resolution. The sample holds one count of this clone. Per the original methods: Estimation of nucleated cell counts was performed using reference gene primer amplification. The protocol was immunoSEQ multiplex PCR, while the TCRdb copy is restricted to in-frame clones and leaves out a portion. The V and J calls and clone size come from that table; D and trimming were worked out from the DNA. The sample carries approximately 300,000 clones, 80% to 90% recorded once. The CDR3 sequence is 17 residues long. Germline CDR1 SGHVS, CDR2 FQNEAQ. V gave up 5 bases and J gave up 4 bases, with 21 bases separating them.

The sample taken for sequencing was PBMCs or T cells enriched from blood (not recorded which). This chain uses TRBV7-8 with TRBJ2-1; TRBD2 is a possible D gene (6 bases). The receptor's source is a woman younger than 45 who had recovered from COVID-19. DNA of the CDR3: TGTGCCAGCAGCCCATCCTCTAGCCGGAGCGGGTACAATGAGCAGTTCTTC. This sequence encodes CASSPSSSRSGYNEQFF. The full variable domain, its missing parts supplied by reference TRBV7-8 and TRBJ2-1, is GAGVSQSPRYKVAKRGQDVALRCDPISGHVSLFWYQQALGQGPEFLTYFQNEAQLDKSGLPSDRFFAERPEGSVSTLKIQRTQQEDSAVYLCASSPSSSRSGYNEQFFGPGTRLTVL.